Listed below are T cell receptor beta chains from one sample, sequenced in a study of early stage breast cancer tumors. The repertoire was sequenced with immunoSEQ multiplex PCR; TCRdb's copy has only in-frame clones and lacks some. In the table there are about 50,000 clones, approximately 80% of which are singletons. Sequencing was done on a sample of blood. These receptors were collected from a person younger than 45 with breast cancer. Both conserved end residues are part of each CDR3. Each record gives: D gene, V gene, J gene, clone size, CDR3 DNA, CDR3 protein. The D gene is left open where the match is weak. The size of a clone is reported for some rows only, either as once, few or many, or as a class for expanded clones.

>.|TRBV27|TRBJ1-1|.
TGTGCCAGCAGTTATGGGGGGCGCGCAACTGAAGCTTTCTTT
CASSYGGRATEAFF
>.|TRBV5-1|TRBJ2-1|.
TGCGCCAGCAGCGTCTTATACTCGGGCTCCTACAATGAGCAGTTCTTC
CASSVLYSGSYNEQFF
>.|TRBV4-2|TRBJ1-5|.
TGTGCCAGCAGCCAAGAGACCACTGGCAATCAGCCCCAGCATTTT
CASSQETTGNQPQHF
>.|TRBV6-6|TRBJ1-4|.
TGTGCCAGCAGTTACTCGATGGAAGAGCGAAACAAACTGTTTTTT
CASSYSMEERNKLFF
>TRBD1|TRBV7-6|TRBJ2-7|.
TGTGCCAGCAGCTTAGCGGGACAGACGTACGAGCAGTACTTC
CASSLAGQTYEQYF
>.|TRBV5-6|TRBJ1-2|.
TGTGCCAGCAGCGAGGGGGGCGCCCTTAACTATGGCTACACCTTC
CASSEGGALNYGYTF
>.|TRBV29-1|TRBJ2-7|.
TGCAGCGTTGACTATGACTACGAGCAGTACTTC
CSVDYDYEQYF
>TRBD1|TRBV10-1|TRBJ2-7|.
TGCGCCAGCAGTGAGTCTGGGGACAGGGCTTCCTACGAGCAGTACTTC
CASSESGDRASYEQYF
>.|TRBV6-5|TRBJ2-1|.
TGTGCCAGCAGTCCCGGGGGTAGCGGCAATGAGCAGTTCTTC
CASSPGGSGNEQFF
>.|TRBV11-1|TRBJ2-1|.
TGTGCCAGCAGTCGCGGGTTGGCGGGCAATGAGCAGTTCTTC
CASSRGLAGNEQFF
>TRBD2|TRBV19|TRBJ2-4|once
TGTGCCAGTAGTTTACCGCCTGGGGGGGTCAAAAACATTCAGTACTTC
CASSLPPGGVKNIQYF
>.|TRBV7-9|TRBJ1-2|.
TGTGCCAGCAGCTTAGGGCGGGAGAGCTATGGCTACACCTTC
CASSLGRESYGYTF
>.|TRBV7-9|TRBJ2-4|once
TGTGCCAGCAGCTTACCCGAGGGGAGAGAAACCAAAAACATTCAGTACTTC
CASSLPEGRETKNIQYF
>.|TRBV10-3|TRBJ2-1|.
TGTGCCATCAGTGAGCCTGGGACGACGGGTGAGCAGTTCTTC
CAISEPGTTGEQFF
>.|TRBV7-3|TRBJ2-5|.
TGTGCCAGCAGCTTCGGCGGGCAAGAGACCCAGTACTTC
CASSFGGQETQYF
>.|TRBV4-3|TRBJ1-2|.
TGCGCCAGCAGCCATGAGAACAGGGCCCGTCCCTCTGGCTACACCTTC
CASSHENRARPSGYTF
>.|TRBV7-2|TRBJ2-3|few
TGTGCCAGCAGCTTAGGGAGCACAGATACGCAGTATTTT
CASSLGSTDTQYF
>.|TRBV27|TRBJ2-7|.
TGTGCCAGCAGCCCCCGGGACAAGCCCTACGAGCAGTACTTC
CASSPRDKPYEQYF
>.|TRBV30|TRBJ2-5|.
TGTGCCTGGAGTGTAGGTGGGAGTGGTTGGGAGCAGTACTTC
CAWSVGGSGWEQYF
>.|TRBV2|TRBJ2-7|.
TGTGCCAGCAATCGGGACCCCACGATCGGCGAGCAGTACTTC
CASNRDPTIGEQYF
>TRBD1|TRBV7-9|TRBJ1-1|.
TGTGCCAGCAGCCTAACGATTGTAAGGGGGGGGACAGGGGGTGAAGCTTTCTTT
CASSLTIVRGGTGGEAFF
>.|TRBV19|TRBJ1-1|.
TGTGCCAGTAGTAGTACCTTGGACAGGAACACTGAAGCTTTCTTT
CASSSTLDRNTEAFF
>TRBD2|TRBV11-1|TRBJ2-3|.
TGTGCCAGCAGCCCAAGCGGGAGGGCCGGAGATACGCAGTATTTT
CASSPSGRAGDTQYF
>.|TRBV9|TRBJ2-2|few
TGTGCCAGCAGCGGCGACGGTTACACCGGGGAGCTGTTTTTT
CASSGDGYTGELFF
>TRBD1|TRBV30|TRBJ1-2|few
TGTGCCTGGAGTGCAGACAGGGGGCCTAACTATGGCTACACCTTC
CAWSADRGPNYGYTF
>TRBD1|TRBV5-8|TRBJ2-7|.
TGTGCCAGCAGCCCAGGACAGGGGGAGAGCTCCTACGAGCAGTACTTC
CASSPGQGESSYEQYF
>TRBD2|TRBV4-3|TRBJ2-1|once
TGCGCCAGCAGTCCTGGACTAGCCTATGAGCAGTTCTTC
CASSPGLAYEQFF
>TRBD1|TRBV30|TRBJ2-7|.
TGTGCCTGGAACAGGGGACCCTACGAGCAGTACTTC
CAWNRGPYEQYF
>TRBD2|TRBV30|TRBJ2-1|.
TGTGCCTGGAGTGTAGCGGGATCCTACAATGAGCAGTTCTTC
CAWSVAGSYNEQFF
>.|TRBV13|TRBJ2-5|once
TGTGCCAGTACCTTGGGTAGCGGCATAGCGCGGACCCAGTACTTC
CASTLGSGIARTQYF
>TRBD1|TRBV6-6|TRBJ2-1|.
TGTGCCAGCAGGAACCCAGGGCAGGGGGAAAACAATGAGCAGTTCTTC
CASRNPGQGENNEQFF
>TRBD1|TRBV19|TRBJ1-3|few
TGTGCCAGTACGATGCGACAGGGTGGAAACACCATATATTTT
CASTMRQGGNTIYF
>.|TRBV4-1|TRBJ2-7|.
TGCGCCAGCAGCCAAGTCTCGGGCAGCGCAGCCTACGAGCAGTACTTC
CASSQVSGSAAYEQYF
>TRBD1|TRBV4-2|TRBJ2-7|.
TGTGCCAGCAGCCAACCCGGGACAGGGGCCGAGCAGTACTTC
CASSQPGTGAEQYF
>.|TRBV7-9|TRBJ2-6|.
TGTGCCAGCAGCTTACCGGGATCTGGGGCCAACGTCCTGACTTTC
CASSLPGSGANVLTF
>TRBD2|TRBV5-1|TRBJ2-3|.
TGCGCCAGCAGCTTGGGACTAGCGGGAGGGAATGGAGATACGCAGTATTTT
CASSLGLAGGNGDTQYF
>TRBD1|TRBV6-5|TRBJ1-4|.
TGTGCCAGCACTACAGGGGCAACTAATGAAAAACTGTTTTTT
CASTTGATNEKLFF
>.|TRBV7-2|TRBJ1-1|.
TGTGCCAGCAGCTTATTCGGGGTCACTGAAGCTTTCTTT
CASSLFGVTEAFF
>.|TRBV6-5|TRBJ2-1|.
TGTGCCAGCAAAAGGGCCGGTGAGCAGTTCTTC
CASKRAGEQFF
>.|TRBV14|TRBJ2-7|.
TGTGCCAGCAGCCAACTATTCTACGAGCAGTACTTC
CASSQLFYEQYF
>.|TRBV5-4|TRBJ2-1|.
TGTGCCAGCAGCTTCGCACCTTCGAACAATGAGCAGTTCTTC
CASSFAPSNNEQFF
>.|TRBV19|TRBJ2-7|.
TGTGCCAGTAGTATCGTCGGACATCCCTACGAGCAGTACTTC
CASSIVGHPYEQYF
>.|TRBV5-1|TRBJ1-1|.
TGCGCCAGCAGTCCCCGGGAGGGCGAAGCTTTCTTT
CASSPREGEAFF
>TRBD1|TRBV15|TRBJ2-7|medium-sized
TGTGCCACCAGCAGATCATGGAGACAGGGGTTCTACGAGCAGTACTTC
CATSRSWRQGFYEQYF
>TRBD1|TRBV5-1|TRBJ2-7|once
TGCGCCAGCCAAGCCTCGCAGGGGGTTTTTTACGAGCAGTACTTC
CASQASQGVFYEQYF
>.|TRBV4-3|TRBJ2-7|.
TGCGCCAGCAGCCAAGACGTTGTTAAGTGGGAAGTGGTCTACGAGCAGTACTTC
CASSQDVVKWEVVYEQYF
>TRBD1|TRBV7-2|TRBJ1-2|.
TGTGCCAGCAGTCCGGGGACAGGGCTCGGCTACACCTTC
CASSPGTGLGYTF
>.|TRBV7-3|TRBJ1-4|.
TGTGCCAGCTCAACGGCCTACGGGGAAAAACTGTTTTTT
CASSTAYGEKLFF
>.|TRBV10-1|TRBJ2-1|.
TGCGCCAGCAGTGCGGGACTTGACAATGAGCAGTTCTTC
CASSAGLDNEQFF
>.|TRBV18|TRBJ1-1|once
TGTGCCAGCTCGCACGGTCAGGGGACCCTCTATCATCCCACTGAAGCTTTCTTT
CASSHGQGTLYHPTEAFF